The T cell receptor (beta chain) described here comes from a study of CD8+ T cells in alopecia areata. Findings and limits, study-wide: In scalp samples, resident alphabeta T cells of normal skin are also sequenced. With patients, TCR sharing proved less clear than in mice, a difference possibly related to HLA. Affected scalp, especially in alopecia totalis/universalis, had a higher clonality than normal scalp did.

Details on this clone: Its antigen remains unidentified.

It was from PBMCs that CD4+ and CD8+ T cells were sorted. Germline-derived CDR1 and CDR2 are SGHTA and FQGNSA. The CDR3 length is 13 residues. V lost 3 bases and J 0 bases, leaving 5 bases between the germline ends. After isolation, RNA underwent reverse transcription to generate cDNA as the sequencing template. Assay: immunoSEQ multiplex PCR; the TCRdb copy retains only in-frame clones and omits some. The repertoire holds 120,000 or so clones, with around 61% as singletons. The sample consisted of CD4+ T cells sorted from blood. The receptor comes from a human donor in good health. The chain uses TRBV7-2 and TRBJ2-5; D is unclear. Here the CDR3 DNA reads TGTGCCAGCAGCTTCCGGTACCAAGAGACCCAGTACTTC. It specifies CASSFRYQETQYF.